This TCR beta chain comes out of a study of blood T cell repertoires in COVID-19. Study in general: Sites across the United States, Italy and Spain contributed samples from acute and convalescent COVID-19. From T cells, B-cell-depleted T cells, or PBMCs came the material, which was cDNA or gDNA.

In the authors' methods: Nucleated cell number was recorded as an estimate derived from reference gene primer amplification. The table came from immunoSEQ multiplex PCR; TCRdb's copy has only in-frame clones and leaves some out. The DNA was the basis for D and trimming; V, J and clone size are from that table. This table holds under 130,000 clones, around 84% found once. This CDR3 region has 16 residues. From germline, CDR1 is MNHEY and CDR2 SMNVEV (reference sequence). V shed 2 bases and J shed 4 bases, with 17 bases lying between them. The chain uses TRBV27 and TRBJ1-2; D might be TRBD1 (5 bases). The sample consisted of peripheral blood. The clonotype originates from a human donor in a cohort sampled during active COVID-19. The CDR3 region is CASSLRFVAGPYGYTF. CDR3 DNA: TGTGCCAGCAGTTTAAGGTTCGTGGCGGGACCCTATGGCTACACCTTC.